This paragraph reports one TCR beta chain. Its antigen is unknown. The sample is drawn from a study of cytomegalovirus exposure and HLA in healthy donors. Turning to the study itself: Approximately 83 million unique TCRs from HLA-typed donors were held in an early data release. Within the Caucasian-associated ancestry cluster were roughly 81% of the approximately 400 genotyped donors.

Between the trimmed V and J ends, which lost 5 bases and 3 bases, there was a span of 17 bases. This CDR3 region has 16 residues. The germline gives CDR1 LNHDA, CDR2 SQIVND (reference sequence). In the PCR, 60 Vbeta and 13 Jbeta primers were used. As originally analysed: An analysis that came later counted 80 million or so unique TCR beta chains, roughly 11 million shared. Repertoires were generated with immunoSEQ multiplex PCR, while TCRdb's copy carries only in-frame clones and drops some. V, J and clone size derive from that table, while D and trimming were established from the DNA sequence. The table has about 100,000 clones, 76% seen once. The study, taken as a whole, reports: The listing of some 170 TCR beta chains classed them as cytomegalovirus-associated.

The genes are TRBV19 and TRBJ2-4, with D tentatively TRBD2 (5 bases). The source of this sequence is a woman aged 45-65 years in good health and CMV-seropositive. Sequencing input: PBMCs. CDR3: CASSPGRLGGKNIQYF. CDR3 nucleotides: TGTGCCAGTAGTCCAGGAAGGTTAGGAGGCAAAAACATTCAGTACTTC.